These T cell receptor beta chains were read from a single sample in a study of T cell responses to AZD1222 COVID-19 vaccine. This table comes from immunoSEQ multiplex PCR, and its TCRdb copy is limited to in-frame clones, with some not included. The table has approximately 150,000 clones, less than 95% seen once. Sequenced here: peripheral blood, sampled on day 0 of AZD1222 vaccination. These receptors were taken from an adult in good health. CDR3s include the opening cysteine and the closing phenylalanine or tryptophan. A D gene is named only where the DNA matches it firmly. Clone size, where shown, is once, few, many, or a class for clones that have expanded.

j_gene	d_gene	v_gene	abundance	CDR3aa	CDR3nt
TRBJ2-7	NA	TRBV7-3	NA	CASSLASSDEQYF	TGTGCCAGCAGCTTAGCTAGCTCAGACGAGCAGTACTTC
TRBJ2-1	NA	TRBV2	NA	CASRKDPRRNEQFF	TGTGCCAGCAGGAAGGACCCGCGGAGAAATGAGCAGTTCTTC
TRBJ2-3	TRBD2	TRBV10-1	NA	CASSGTSGRASIGSTDTQYF	TGCGCCAGCAGTGGGACTAGCGGGAGGGCCTCGATCGGGAGCACAGATACGCAGTATTTT
TRBJ1-5	NA	TRBV28	NA	CASSLYAWQPQHF	TGTGCCAGCAGTTTGTACGCCTGGCAGCCCCAGCATTTT
TRBJ2-3	TRBD1	TRBV28	once	CASSSVGEGADTQYF	TGTGCCAGCAGTTCGGTTGGTGAGGGGGCGGATACGCAGTATTTT
TRBJ2-5	NA	TRBV30	NA	CAWSLGGRETQYF	TGTGCCTGGAGTCTTGGAGGGAGGGAGACCCAGTACTTC
TRBJ2-1	NA	TRBV18	few	CASSPHQGAYNEQFF	TGTGCCAGCTCACCCCATCAGGGAGCCTACAATGAGCAGTTCTTC
TRBJ2-3	TRBD2	TRBV5-6	once	CASSSTSATQYF	TGTGCCAGCAGCTCGACTAGCGCTACGCAGTATTTT
TRBJ2-1	TRBD1	TRBV30	NA	CAWGTGYGNEQFF	TGTGCCTGGGGGACAGGGTATGGGAATGAGCAGTTCTTC
TRBJ1-1	TRBD1	TRBV7-9	NA	CASSSTWGGQGRTEAFF	TGTGCCAGCAGCTCCACCTGGGGGGGACAGGGCCGGACTGAAGCTTTCTTT
TRBJ1-2	TRBD1	TRBV19	NA	CASSPRTGQPYYGYTF	TGTGCCAGTAGTCCCCGGACAGGGCAACCATACTATGGCTACACCTTC
TRBJ1-1	TRBD1	TRBV15	NA	CATSSADRVTEAFF	TGTGCCACCAGCAGTGCGGACAGGGTTACTGAAGCTTTCTTT
TRBJ2-7	NA	TRBV7-9	few	CASSFGTPRDEQYF	TGTGCCAGCAGTTTCGGGACTCCCCGGGACGAGCAGTACTTC
TRBJ2-1	NA	TRBV12-3/TRBV12-4	NA	CASSTLTNEQFF	TGTGCCAGCAGTACCCTTACGAATGAGCAGTTCTTC
TRBJ2-1	NA	TRBV4-2	NA	CASSQESSGSYNEQFF	TGTGCCAGCAGCCAAGAATCGTCGGGCAGTTACAATGAGCAGTTCTTC
TRBJ1-4	NA	TRBV7-9	NA	CASSLLGGGEKLFF	TGTGCCAGCAGCTTACTAGGGGGTGGTGAAAAACTGTTTTTT
TRBJ2-2	NA	TRBV5-4	NA	CASSRSMTTGELFF	TGTGCCAGCAGCCGAAGTATGACTACCGGGGAGCTGTTTTTT
TRBJ2-7	NA	TRBV2	once	CASSGMGPYTYEQYF	TGTGCCAGCAGTGGTATGGGACCCTACACCTACGAGCAGTACTTC
TRBJ2-1	NA	TRBV2	NA	CASNDRGDNEQFF	TGTGCCAGCAACGATCGCGGCGACAATGAGCAGTTCTTC
TRBJ1-1	NA	TRBV5-1	NA	CASNNPQGTEAFF	TGCGCCAGCAACAACCCACAGGGCACTGAAGCTTTCTTT
TRBJ1-1	NA	TRBV7-9	NA	CASSLEGLAWTEAFF	TGTGCCAGCAGCTTAGAAGGGCTGGCGTGGACTGAAGCTTTCTTT
TRBJ2-3	NA	TRBV5-1	NA	CASSFGSEGRDTQYF	TGCGCCAGCAGCTTCGGGTCAGAAGGGAGAGATACGCAGTATTTT
TRBJ1-1	NA	TRBV15	NA	CATSRDLSGDTEAFF	TGTGCCACCAGCAGAGATTTATCTGGGGACACTGAAGCTTTCTTT
TRBJ1-1	NA	TRBV10-2	NA	CASSPGPKNTEAFF	TGCGCCAGCAGTCCGGGACCGAAGAACACTGAAGCTTTCTTT
TRBJ2-7	NA	TRBV15	NA	CATSKGSGHYEQYF	TGTGCCACCAGCAAAGGATCAGGACACTACGAGCAGTACTTC
TRBJ1-1	NA	TRBV28	NA	CASSSPRTVGNTEAFF	TGTGCCAGCAGTTCCCCCCGCACGGTTGGGAACACTGAAGCTTTCTTT
TRBJ1-5	TRBD1	TRBV2	NA	CASSDLQGADQPQHF	TGTGCCAGCAGTGATTTACAGGGGGCCGACCAGCCCCAGCATTTT
TRBJ2-1	TRBD1	TRBV11-2	NA	CASSRLGDSYNEQFF	TGTGCCAGCAGCCGCCTGGGGGACAGCTACAATGAGCAGTTCTTC
TRBJ2-2	NA	TRBV23-1	NA	CASSHLIRTANTGELFF	TGCGCCAGCAGTCACCTGATTAGGACGGCGAACACCGGGGAGCTGTTTTTT
TRBJ2-5	NA	TRBV11-3	NA	CASSTPFQGPLETQYF	TGTGCCAGCAGCACCCCCTTTCAGGGGCCCTTGGAGACCCAGTACTTC
TRBJ2-3	NA	TRBV7-2	NA	CASSRATFTDTQYF	TGTGCCAGCAGCAGGGCAACCTTCACAGATACGCAGTATTTT
TRBJ2-1	NA	TRBV19	NA	CASSMGASSYNEQFF	TGTGCCAGTAGTATGGGGGCAAGCTCCTACAATGAGCAGTTCTTC
TRBJ2-3	NA	TRBV2	NA	CASLQMAILDTDTQYF	TGTGCCAGCCTCCAAATGGCAATTCTCGACACAGATACGCAGTATTTT
TRBJ2-2	TRBD2	TRBV5-1	NA	CASSLGLAGVGTGELFF	TGCGCCAGCAGCTTGGGCCTAGCGGGAGTCGGAACCGGGGAGCTGTTTTTT
TRBJ2-7	NA	TRBV11-3	NA	CASSPLASYEQYF	TGTGCCAGCAGCCCCCTGGCTTCCTACGAGCAGTACTTC
TRBJ2-7	TRBD1	TRBV6-2/TRBV6-3	NA	CASSSVSGQRLTKQYF	TGTGCCAGCAGTTCCGTTTCGGGACAGAGACTTACGAAGCAGTACTTC
TRBJ2-5	TRBD1	TRBV3-1/TRBV3-2	once	CASSRRGETQYF	TGTGCCAGCAGCCGCAGGGGGGAGACCCAGTACTTC
TRBJ2-5	NA	TRBV3-1/TRBV3-2	NA	CASTMASETQYF	TGTGCCAGCACCATGGCCTCGGAGACCCAGTACTTC
TRBJ1-5	NA	TRBV28	NA	CASSFGGIGNQPQHF	TGTGCCAGCAGTTTTGGGGGAATCGGCAATCAGCCCCAGCATTTT
TRBJ2-3	NA	TRBV7-2	NA	CASSQGPTDTQYF	TGTGCCAGCAGCCAAGGACCCACAGATACGCAGTATTTT
TRBJ2-3	NA	TRBV5-4	few	CASSKTDTADTQYF	TGTGCCAGCAGCAAGACCGACACGGCAGATACGCAGTATTTT
TRBJ2-2	NA	TRBV6-4	few	CASSVSGTGELFF	TGTGCCAGCAGTGTGAGCGGAACCGGGGAGCTGTTTTTT
TRBJ1-1	NA	TRBV5-4	NA	CASEGTSRTEAFF	TGTGCCAGCGAGGGCACCTCGCGCACTGAAGCTTTCTTT
TRBJ1-4	TRBD1	TRBV18	NA	CASSPVPGGNEKLFF	TGTGCCAGCTCACCCGTCCCAGGGGGCAATGAAAAACTGTTTTTT
TRBJ1-3	NA	TRBV9	NA	CASSVRPAGGNTIYF	TGTGCCAGCAGCGTTCGACCGGCGGGGGGAAACACCATATATTTT
TRBJ1-6	TRBD1	TRBV7-3	once	CASSSDRVTLHF	TGTGCCAGCAGCTCTGACAGGGTCACCCTCCACTTT
TRBJ2-1	TRBD2	TRBV7-3	NA	CASSLAGVSNEQFF	TGTGCCAGCAGCTTAGCGGGAGTTTCCAATGAGCAGTTCTTC
TRBJ2-7	TRBD1	TRBV25-1	NA	CASSGLTGGNPYEQYF	TGTGCCAGCAGTGGACTGACAGGGGGCAATCCCTACGAGCAGTACTTC
TRBJ2-1	TRBD2	TRBV5-6	once	CASSSRGLAYNEQFF	TGTGCCAGCAGCTCTCGGGGACTAGCCTACAATGAGCAGTTCTTC